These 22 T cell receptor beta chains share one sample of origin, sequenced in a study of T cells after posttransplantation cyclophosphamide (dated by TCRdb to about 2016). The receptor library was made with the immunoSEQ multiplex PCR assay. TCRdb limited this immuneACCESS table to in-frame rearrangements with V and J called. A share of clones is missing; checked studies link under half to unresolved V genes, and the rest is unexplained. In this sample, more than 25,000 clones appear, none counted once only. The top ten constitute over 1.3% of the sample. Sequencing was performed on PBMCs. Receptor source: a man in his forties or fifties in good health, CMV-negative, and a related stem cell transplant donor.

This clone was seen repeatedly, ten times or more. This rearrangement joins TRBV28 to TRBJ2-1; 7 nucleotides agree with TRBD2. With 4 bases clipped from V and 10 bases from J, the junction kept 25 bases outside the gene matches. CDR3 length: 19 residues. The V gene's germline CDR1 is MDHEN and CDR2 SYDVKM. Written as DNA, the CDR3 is TGTGCCAGCAGTTCACTAGAGCGGGAAAGCCGTTTTGGTAGGTTGGAGCAGTTCTTC. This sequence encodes CASSSLERESRFGRLEQFF.

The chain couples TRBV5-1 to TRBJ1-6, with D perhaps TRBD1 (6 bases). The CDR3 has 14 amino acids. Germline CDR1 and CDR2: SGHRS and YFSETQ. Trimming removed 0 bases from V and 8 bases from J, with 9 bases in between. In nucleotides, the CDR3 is TGCGCCAGCAGCTTGGGGACAGTATATTCACCCCTCCACTTT. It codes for CASSLGTVYSPLHF.

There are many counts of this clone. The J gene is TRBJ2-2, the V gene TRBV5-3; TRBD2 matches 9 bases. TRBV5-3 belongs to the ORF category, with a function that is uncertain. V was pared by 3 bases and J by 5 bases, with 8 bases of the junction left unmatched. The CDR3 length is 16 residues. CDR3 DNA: TGTGCCAGAAGCTGGGGTAGCGGGGGTCGGACCGGGGAGCTGTTTTTT. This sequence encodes CARSWGSGGRTGELFF.

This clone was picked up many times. The CDR3 DNA sequence: TGTGCCAGAAGCTTCGTCTCGGAGAGCACAGATACGCAGTATTTT. This gives the protein CARSFVSESTDTQYF. The V call is TRBV5-3, the J call TRBJ2-3; unclear D gene. Being an ORF, TRBV5-3 has a function that is uncertain. V gave up 2 bases and J gave up 0 bases, with 10 bases separating them. The CDR3 length is 15 residues.

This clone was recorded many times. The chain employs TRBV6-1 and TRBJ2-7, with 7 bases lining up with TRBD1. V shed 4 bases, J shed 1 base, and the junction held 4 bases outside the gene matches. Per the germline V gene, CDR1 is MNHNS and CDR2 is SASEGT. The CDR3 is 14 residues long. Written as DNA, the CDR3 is TGTGCCAGCAGTGCCCGGGACAGTTCCTACGAGCAGTACTTC. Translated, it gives CASSARDSSYEQYF.

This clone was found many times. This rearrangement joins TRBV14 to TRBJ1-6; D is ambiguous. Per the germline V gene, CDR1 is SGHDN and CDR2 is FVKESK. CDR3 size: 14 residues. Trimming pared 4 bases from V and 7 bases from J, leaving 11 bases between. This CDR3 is CASSLPGPNSPLHF. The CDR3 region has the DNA TGTGCCAGCAGCCTCCCGGGTCCAAATTCACCCCTCCACTTT.

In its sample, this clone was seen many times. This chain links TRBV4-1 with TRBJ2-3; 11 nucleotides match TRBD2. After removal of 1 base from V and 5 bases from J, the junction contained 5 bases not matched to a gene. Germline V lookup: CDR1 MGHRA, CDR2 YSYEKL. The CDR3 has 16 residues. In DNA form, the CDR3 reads TGCGCCAGCAGCCAAGGGCTAGCGGGAGGTGTAGATACGCAGTATTTT. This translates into CASSQGLAGGVDTQYF.

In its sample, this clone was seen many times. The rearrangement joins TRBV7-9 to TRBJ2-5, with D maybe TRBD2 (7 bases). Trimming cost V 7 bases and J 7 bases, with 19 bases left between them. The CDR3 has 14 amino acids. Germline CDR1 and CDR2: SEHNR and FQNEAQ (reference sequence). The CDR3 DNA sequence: TGTGCCAGCAATTCCTGGGGGCCGGGGGGGACCCAGTACTTC. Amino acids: CASNSWGPGGTQYF. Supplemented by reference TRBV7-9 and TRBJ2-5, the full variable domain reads DTGVSQNPRHKITKRGQNVTFRCDPISEHNRLYWYRQTLGQGPEFLTYFQNEAQLEKSRLLSDRFSAERPKGSFSTLEIQRTEQGDSAMYLCASNSWGPGGTQYFGPGTRLLVL.

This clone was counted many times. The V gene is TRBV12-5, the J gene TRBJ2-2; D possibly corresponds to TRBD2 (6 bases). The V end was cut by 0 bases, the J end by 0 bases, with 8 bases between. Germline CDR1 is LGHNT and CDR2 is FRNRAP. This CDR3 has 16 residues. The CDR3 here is CASGLVGGTNTGELFF. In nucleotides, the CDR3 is TGTGCTAGTGGTTTGGTGGGGGGAACGAACACCGGGGAGCTGTTTTTT.

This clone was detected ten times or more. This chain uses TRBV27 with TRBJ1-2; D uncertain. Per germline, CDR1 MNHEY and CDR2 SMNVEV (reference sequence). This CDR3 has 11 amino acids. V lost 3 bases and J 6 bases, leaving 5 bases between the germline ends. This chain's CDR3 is CASSFSDGYTF. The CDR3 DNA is TGTGCCAGCAGTTTTAGCGATGGCTACACCTTC.

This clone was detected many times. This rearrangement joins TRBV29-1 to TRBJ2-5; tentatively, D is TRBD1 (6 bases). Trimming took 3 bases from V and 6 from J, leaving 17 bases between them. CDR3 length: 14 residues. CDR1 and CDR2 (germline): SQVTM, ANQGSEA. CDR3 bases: TGCAGCGTTGACGGGGATAGGGGGACCAAGACCCAGTACTTC. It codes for CSVDGDRGTKTQYF. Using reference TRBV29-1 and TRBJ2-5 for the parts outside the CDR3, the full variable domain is SAVISQKPSRDICQRGTSLTIQCQVDSQVTMMFWYRQQPGQSLTLIATANQGSEATYESGFVIDKFPISRPNLTFSTLTVSNMSPEDSSIYLCSVDGDRGTKTQYFGPGTRLLVL.

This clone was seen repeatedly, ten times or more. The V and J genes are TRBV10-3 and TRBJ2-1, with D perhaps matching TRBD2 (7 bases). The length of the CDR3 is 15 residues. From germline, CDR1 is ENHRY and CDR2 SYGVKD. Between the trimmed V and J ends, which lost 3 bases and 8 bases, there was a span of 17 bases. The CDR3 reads CAISDPGEGVYEQFF. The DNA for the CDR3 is TGTGCCATCAGTGACCCGGGGGAGGGGGTTTATGAGCAGTTCTTC.

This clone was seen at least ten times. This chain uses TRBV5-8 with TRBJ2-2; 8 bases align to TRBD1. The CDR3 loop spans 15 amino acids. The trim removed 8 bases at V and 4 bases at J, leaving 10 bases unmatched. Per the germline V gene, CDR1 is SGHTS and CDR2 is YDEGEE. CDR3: CASYPDRAVTGELFF. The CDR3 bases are TGTGCCAGTTATCCGGACAGGGCAGTCACCGGGGAGCTGTTTTTT.

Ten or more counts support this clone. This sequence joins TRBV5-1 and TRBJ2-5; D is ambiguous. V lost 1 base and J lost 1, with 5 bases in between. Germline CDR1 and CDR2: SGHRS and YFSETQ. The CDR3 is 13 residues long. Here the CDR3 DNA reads TGCGCCAGCAGCTTGACGGTCCAAGAGACCCAGTACTTC. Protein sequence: CASSLTVQETQYF.

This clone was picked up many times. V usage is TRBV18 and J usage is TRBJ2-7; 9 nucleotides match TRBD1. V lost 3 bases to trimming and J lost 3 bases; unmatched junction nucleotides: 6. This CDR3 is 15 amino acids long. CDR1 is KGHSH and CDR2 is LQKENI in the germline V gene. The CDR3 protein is CASSPAGTGIYEQYF. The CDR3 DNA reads TGTGCCAGCTCACCTGCCGGGACAGGGATCTACGAGCAGTACTTC. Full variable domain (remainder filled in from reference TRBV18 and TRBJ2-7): NAGVMQNPRHLVRRRGQEARLRCSPMKGHSHVYWYRQLPEEGLKFMVYLQKENIIDESGMPKERFSAEFPKEGPSILRIQQVVRGDSAAYFCASSPAGTGIYEQYFGPGTRLTVT.

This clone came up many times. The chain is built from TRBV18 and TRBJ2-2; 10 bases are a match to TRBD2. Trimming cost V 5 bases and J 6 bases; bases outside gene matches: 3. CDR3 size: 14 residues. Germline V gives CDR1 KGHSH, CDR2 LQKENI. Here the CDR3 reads CASSASGGAGELFF. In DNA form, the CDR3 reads TGTGCCAGCTCAGCTAGCGGGGGAGCCGGGGAGCTGTTTTTT.

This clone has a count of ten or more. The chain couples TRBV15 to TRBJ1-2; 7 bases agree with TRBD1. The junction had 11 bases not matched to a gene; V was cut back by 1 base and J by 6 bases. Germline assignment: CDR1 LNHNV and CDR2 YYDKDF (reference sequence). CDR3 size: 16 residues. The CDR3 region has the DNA TGTGCCACCAGCAGAGTTTGGGACAGACGAGGCCATGGCTACACCTTC. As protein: CATSRVWDRRGHGYTF.

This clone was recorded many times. The CDR3 DNA reads as TGTGCCAGCAGTGTGTCCGGGACAGGGACCGAGCAGTACTTC. It is translated as CASSVSGTGTEQYF. The V call is TRBV6-1, the J call TRBJ2-7; 9 bases line up with TRBD1. Trimming removed 4 bases from V and 6 bases from J; junction bases left unmatched: 7. CDR1 and CDR2 (germline): MNHNS, SASEGT. This CDR3 is built from 14 residues.

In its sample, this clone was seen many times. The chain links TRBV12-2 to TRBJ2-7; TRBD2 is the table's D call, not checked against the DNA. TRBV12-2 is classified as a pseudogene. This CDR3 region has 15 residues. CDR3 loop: CASRSARLATYEQYF. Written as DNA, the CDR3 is TGTGCAAGTCGCTCAGCCCGACTAGCGACCTACGAGCAGTACTTC.

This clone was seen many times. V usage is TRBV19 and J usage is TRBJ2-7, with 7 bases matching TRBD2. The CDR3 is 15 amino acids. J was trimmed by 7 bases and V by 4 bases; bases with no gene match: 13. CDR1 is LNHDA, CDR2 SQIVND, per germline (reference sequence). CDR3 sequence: CASSNGRGRAREQYF. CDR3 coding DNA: TGTGCCAGTAGTAACGGTCGAGGGAGGGCCCGGGAGCAGTACTTC.

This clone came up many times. CDR3: CASSGQGLLADTQYF. CDR3 in DNA: TGTGCCAGCAGTGGTCAGGGGTTGCTGGCAGATACGCAGTATTTT. This chain joins TRBV27 and TRBJ2-3, with D maybe TRBD1 (6 bases). CDR1 MNHEY and CDR2 SMNVEV come from the germline V gene (reference sequence). The CDR3 totals 15 residues. V was pared by 5 bases and J by 4 bases, with 16 bases between.

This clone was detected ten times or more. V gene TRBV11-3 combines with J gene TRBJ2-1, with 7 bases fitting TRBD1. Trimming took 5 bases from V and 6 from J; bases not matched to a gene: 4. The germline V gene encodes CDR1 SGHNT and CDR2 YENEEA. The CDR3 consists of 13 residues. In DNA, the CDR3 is TGTGCCAGCAGCCTCGCAGGGGGCAATGAGCAGTTCTTC. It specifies CASSLAGGNEQFF. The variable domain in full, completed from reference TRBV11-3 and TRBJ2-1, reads EAGVVQSPRYKIIEKKQPVAFWCNPISGHNTLYWYLQNLGQGPELLIRYENEEAVDDSQLPKDRFSAERLKGVDSTLKIQPAELGDSAVYLCASSLAGGNEQFFGPGTRLTVL.